This TCR beta chain was captured in a study of T cells in Graves' hyperthyroidism and ophthalmopathy. V lost 5 bases and J 3 bases, leaving 14 bases between the germline ends. The CDR3 sequence is 14 residues long. Looked up from germline, CDR1 is LGHDT and CDR2 is YNNKEL (reference sequence). The study, taken as a whole, reports: Ophthalmopathy, as predicted by the model, came a median approximately 5.9 months after the prediction.

The source material, RNA transcripts, was used to amplify TCR beta CDR3 regions. HTBI primers were the set used in a first-round RT-PCR of the TCR CDR3. TCRdb reanalysed the multiplex PCR reads using MiXCR and keeps one entry per CDR3 protein. The data hold about 480,000 distinct CDR3 sequences, with under 15% observed a single time. On this clonotype: Its antigen is undetermined.

The material sequenced was blood. The receptor comes from a woman between 18 and 29 years old with Graves' hyperthyroidism. The genes are TRBV3-1 and TRBJ2-7; D is perhaps TRBD1 (5 bases). The CDR3 region has the DNA TGTGCCAGCAGCTTAGAGGACACGTACTACGAGCAGTACTTC. Amino acid sequence: CASSLEDTYYEQYF.